This T cell receptor beta chain was retrieved from a study of regulatory T cells in long-lasting Graves disease. Study at large: The definition of persistent Graves' disease was over 5 years of antithyroid drugs with positive TSH receptor antibodies. Study findings and constraints: Those with persistent disease had in common more public clonotypes (approximately 2,500) than new patients (approximately 990).

Per germline, CDR1 LNHNV and CDR2 YYDKDF (reference sequence). This CDR3 is 15 amino acids long. Trimming cost V 0 bases and J 8 bases, with 11 bases left between them. This clonotype is a singleton in its sample. The antigen remains undetermined. Arm-PCR of CDR3 regions and iRepertoire HTBI primers were the basis on which TCR beta libraries were built. TCRdb re-called the multiplex PCR reads through MiXCR, storing one row per CDR3 protein. This table holds roughly 450,000 distinct CDR3 sequences, about 20% found once. Indicated time point: persistent/refractory GD, antithyroid drugs over 5 years with positive TRAb. Scientists built the TCR library using RNA that was extracted from PBMCs.

The TCR originated in a female donor with Graves disease. This material consisted of peripheral blood mononuclear cells (PBMCs), taken when the disease was refractory, from a patient treated with antithyroid drugs. The chain employs TRBV15 and TRBJ1-6; D gene ambiguous. The CDR3 loop reads CATSRDWRSDSPLHF. CDR3 nucleotides: TGTGCCACCAGCAGAGATTGGAGAAGCGATTCACCCCTCCACTTT.